This entry is about one T cell receptor (beta chain). Germline is not matched at one junction end, which may reflect a read error. These data are taken from a study of blood T cell repertoires in COVID-19. CDR3 size: 14 residues. The germline V gene has CDR1 MNHNS and CDR2 SASEGT. TCRdb keeps only in-frame clones here, not all; method: immunoSEQ multiplex PCR. The sample carries roughly 250,000 clones, 82% recorded once. The sequence was collected from a woman aged 80 or over with active or convalescent COVID-19. The J gene is TRBJ2-5, the V gene TRBV6-1, with TRBD1 matching over 9 bases. Sequenced input: peripheral blood. The CDR3 protein is CASREGTGRETQYF. The CDR3 bases are TGTGCCAGCAGGGAAGGGACAGGGAGGGAGACCCAGTACTTC.